The present T cell receptor beta chain was sequenced within a study of blood T cell repertoires in COVID-19. Participants had their cohort set by participant-reported clinical history. Two consecutive negative NP/OP PCR tests, clearance, or resolved symptoms defined Cohort 3 recovery. Germline V gene data show CDR1 as PRHDT and CDR2 as FYEKMQ (reference sequence). Trimming removed 5 bases from V and 0 bases from J; junction bases left unmatched: 10. The CDR3 has 19 residues. Libraries were prepared by immunoSEQ multiplex PCR; TCRdb keeps only in-frame clonotypes and omits some of them. The sample records 150,000 to 200,000 clones, approximately 80% being singletons.

Sequencing input: PBMCs or T cells enriched from blood (not recorded which). This TCR was sampled from a woman aged 60 to 75 who had recovered from COVID-19. The rearrangement links TRBV13 to TRBJ2-3; 14 positions match TRBD2. In DNA form, the CDR3 reads TGTGCCAGCAGCACCCTACGGACTAGCGGGGGGACTAGCACAGATACGCAGTATTTT. Protein sequence: CASSTLRTSGGTSTDTQYF.